The entry that follows covers one T cell receptor (beta chain) sequence. Its antigen is not known. Germline loops: CDR1 KGHSH, CDR2 LQKENI. V was shortened by 3 bases and J by 4 bases, with 8 bases between the two germline ends. The CDR3 loop spans 13 amino acids. The source of the sample is a study of T cell responses to AZD1222 COVID-19 vaccine. Second-dose recipients at about 4 or about 12 weeks were treated as one pooled group. Broader study findings: A mostly white British donor set with more females was recruited, and clonal diversity was possibly underestimated. Close to half of all spike-specific TCRs reportedly target regions of the variants that are unmutated.

TCRdb keeps only in-frame clones here, not all; method: immunoSEQ multiplex PCR. This sample yields around 73,000 clones, of which 75% to 90% are seen a single time; 9% to 9.5% belongs to the top ten. This sample comprised peripheral blood, obtained 28 days after the second AZD1222 dose. This sequence originates from an adult who received the AZD1222 COVID-19 vaccine. V and J are TRBV18 and TRBJ2-3; D is unclear. CDR3 sequence reads: CASSPDGADTQYF. Here the CDR3 DNA reads TGTGCCAGCTCACCTGATGGCGCAGATACGCAGTATTTT.